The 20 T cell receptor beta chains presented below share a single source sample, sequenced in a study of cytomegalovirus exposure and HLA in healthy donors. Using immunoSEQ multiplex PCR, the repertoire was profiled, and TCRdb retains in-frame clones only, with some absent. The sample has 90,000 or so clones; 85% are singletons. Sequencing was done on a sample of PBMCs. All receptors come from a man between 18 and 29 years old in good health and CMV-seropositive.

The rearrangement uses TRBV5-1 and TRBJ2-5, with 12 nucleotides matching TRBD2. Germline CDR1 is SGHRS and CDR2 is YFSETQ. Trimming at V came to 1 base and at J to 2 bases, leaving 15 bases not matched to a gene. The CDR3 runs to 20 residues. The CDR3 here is CASSLKPASGRAWYQETQYF. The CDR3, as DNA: TGCGCCAGCAGCTTGAAGCCCGCTAGCGGGAGGGCCTGGTATCAAGAGACCCAGTACTTC. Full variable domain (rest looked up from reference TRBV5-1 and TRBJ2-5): KAGVTQTPRYLIKTRGQQVTLSCSPISGHRSVSWYQQTPGQGLQFLFEYFSETQRNKGNFPGRFSGRQFSNSRSEMNVSTLELGDSALYLCASSLKPASGRAWYQETQYFGPGTRLLVL.

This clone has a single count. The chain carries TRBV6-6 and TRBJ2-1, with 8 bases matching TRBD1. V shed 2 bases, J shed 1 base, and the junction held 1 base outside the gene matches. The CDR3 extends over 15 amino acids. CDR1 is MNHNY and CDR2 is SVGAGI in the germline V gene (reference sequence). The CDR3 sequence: CASSYRDRSYNEQFF. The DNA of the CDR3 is TGTGCCAGCAGTTACAGGGACAGGTCCTACAATGAGCAGTTCTTC.

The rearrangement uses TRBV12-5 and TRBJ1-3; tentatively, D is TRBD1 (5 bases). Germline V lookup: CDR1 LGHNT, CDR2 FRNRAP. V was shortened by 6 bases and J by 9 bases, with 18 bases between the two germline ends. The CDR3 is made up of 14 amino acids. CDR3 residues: CASGSDTSWGTIYF. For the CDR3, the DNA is TGTGCTAGTGGCTCGGACACCTCTTGGGGCACCATATATTTT.

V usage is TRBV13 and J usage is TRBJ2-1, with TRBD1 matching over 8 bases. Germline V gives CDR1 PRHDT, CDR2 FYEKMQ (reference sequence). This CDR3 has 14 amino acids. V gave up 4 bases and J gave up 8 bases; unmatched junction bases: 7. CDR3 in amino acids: CASSSMDRVYEQFF. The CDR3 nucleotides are TGTGCCAGCAGCTCTATGGACAGGGTCTATGAGCAGTTCTTC.

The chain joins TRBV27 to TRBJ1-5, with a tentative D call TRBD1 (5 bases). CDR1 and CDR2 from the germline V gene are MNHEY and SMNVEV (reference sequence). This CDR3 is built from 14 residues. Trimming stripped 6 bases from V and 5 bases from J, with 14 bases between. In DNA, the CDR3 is TGTGCCAGCAGCCTAAACCAGGGTTATCAGCCCCAGCATTTT. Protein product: CASSLNQGYQPQHF.

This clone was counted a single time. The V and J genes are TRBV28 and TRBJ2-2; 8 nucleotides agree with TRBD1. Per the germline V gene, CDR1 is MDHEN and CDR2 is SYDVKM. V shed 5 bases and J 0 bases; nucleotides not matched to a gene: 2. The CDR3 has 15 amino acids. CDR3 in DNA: TGTGCCAGCAGTGGACAGGGAGCGAACACCGGGGAGCTGTTTTTT. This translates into CASSGQGANTGELFF. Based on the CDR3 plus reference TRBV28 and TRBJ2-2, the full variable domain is DVKVTQSSRYLVKRTGEKVFLECVQDMDHENMFWYRQDPGLGLRLIYFSYDVKMKEKGDIPEGYSVSREKKERFSLILESASTNQTSMYLCASSGQGANTGELFFGEGSRLTVL.

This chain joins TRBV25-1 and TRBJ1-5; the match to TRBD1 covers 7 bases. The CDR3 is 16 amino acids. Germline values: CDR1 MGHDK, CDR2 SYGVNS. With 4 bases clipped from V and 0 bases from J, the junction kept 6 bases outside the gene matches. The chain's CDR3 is CASSVQQGYSNQPQHF. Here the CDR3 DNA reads TGTGCCAGCAGTGTCCAACAGGGGTATAGCAATCAGCCCCAGCATTTT.

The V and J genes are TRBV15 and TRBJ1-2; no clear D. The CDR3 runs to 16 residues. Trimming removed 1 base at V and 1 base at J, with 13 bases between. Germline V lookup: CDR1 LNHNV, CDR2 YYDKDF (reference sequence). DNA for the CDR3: TGTGCCACCAGCAGAGGGAGTAGTGTCGATAACTATGGCTACACCTTC. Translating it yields CATSRGSSVDNYGYTF.

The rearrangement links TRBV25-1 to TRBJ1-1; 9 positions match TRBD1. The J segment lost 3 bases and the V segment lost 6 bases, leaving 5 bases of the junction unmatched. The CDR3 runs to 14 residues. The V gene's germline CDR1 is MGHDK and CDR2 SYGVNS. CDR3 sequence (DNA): TGTGCCAGCAGAATACAGGGGGCGGACACTGAAGCTTTCTTT. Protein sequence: CASRIQGADTEAFF.

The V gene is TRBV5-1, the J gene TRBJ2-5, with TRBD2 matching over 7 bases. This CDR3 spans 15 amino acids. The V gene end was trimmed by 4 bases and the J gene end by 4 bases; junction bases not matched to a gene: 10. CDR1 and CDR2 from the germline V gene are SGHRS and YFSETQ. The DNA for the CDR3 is TGCGCCAGCAGCGCCAAGAGCGGGAAGGGAGAGACCCAGTACTTC. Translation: CASSAKSGKGETQYF.

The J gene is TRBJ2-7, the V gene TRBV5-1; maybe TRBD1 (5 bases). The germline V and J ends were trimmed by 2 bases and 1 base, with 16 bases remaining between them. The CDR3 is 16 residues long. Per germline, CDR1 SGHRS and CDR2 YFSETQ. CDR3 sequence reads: CASSLTQGFGSYEQYF. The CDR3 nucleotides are TGCGCCAGCAGCTTAACCCAGGGTTTTGGATCCTACGAGCAGTACTTC.

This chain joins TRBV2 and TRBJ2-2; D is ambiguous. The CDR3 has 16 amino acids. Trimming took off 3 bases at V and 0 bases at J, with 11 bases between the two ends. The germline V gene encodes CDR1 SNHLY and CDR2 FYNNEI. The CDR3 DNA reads TGTGCCAGCAGTGAGGAGAAGCTATCGAACACCGGGGAGCTGTTTTTT. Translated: CASSEEKLSNTGELFF.

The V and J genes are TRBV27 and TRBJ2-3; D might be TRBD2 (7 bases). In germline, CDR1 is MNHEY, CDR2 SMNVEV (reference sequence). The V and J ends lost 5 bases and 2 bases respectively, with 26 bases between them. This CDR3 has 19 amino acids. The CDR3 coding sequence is TGTGCCAGCAGTCCGCCCAGAGGGAGGGGACAATCCTTCACAGATACGCAGTATTTT. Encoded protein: CASSPPRGRGQSFTDTQYF.

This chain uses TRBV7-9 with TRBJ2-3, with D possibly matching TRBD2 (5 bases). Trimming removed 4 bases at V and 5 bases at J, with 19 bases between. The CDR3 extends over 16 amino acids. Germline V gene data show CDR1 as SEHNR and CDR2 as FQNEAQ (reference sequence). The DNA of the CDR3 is TGTGCCAGCAGCTCAAACCGGGATGCTCCCGTAGATACGCAGTATTTT. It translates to CASSSNRDAPVDTQYF.

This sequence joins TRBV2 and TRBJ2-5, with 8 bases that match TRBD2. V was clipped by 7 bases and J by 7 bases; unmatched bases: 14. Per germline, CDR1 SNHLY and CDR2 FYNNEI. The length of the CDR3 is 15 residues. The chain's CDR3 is CASIGREGPFGTQYF. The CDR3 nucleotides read TGTGCCAGCATTGGTCGGGAGGGCCCATTCGGGACCCAGTACTTC.

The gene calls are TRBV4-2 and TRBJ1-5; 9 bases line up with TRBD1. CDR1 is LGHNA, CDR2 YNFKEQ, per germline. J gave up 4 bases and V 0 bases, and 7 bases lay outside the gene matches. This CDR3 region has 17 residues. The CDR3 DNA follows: TGTGCCAGCAGCCAAGATTTTCGACAGGGGGGGAATCAGCCCCAGCATTTT. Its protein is CASSQDFRQGGNQPQHF.

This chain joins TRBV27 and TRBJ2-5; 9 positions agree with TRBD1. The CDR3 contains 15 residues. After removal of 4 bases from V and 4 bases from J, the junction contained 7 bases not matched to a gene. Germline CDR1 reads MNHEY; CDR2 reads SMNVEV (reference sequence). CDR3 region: CASSSETGGSETQYF. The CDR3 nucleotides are TGTGCCAGCAGTTCCGAGACAGGGGGTTCAGAGACCCAGTACTTC.

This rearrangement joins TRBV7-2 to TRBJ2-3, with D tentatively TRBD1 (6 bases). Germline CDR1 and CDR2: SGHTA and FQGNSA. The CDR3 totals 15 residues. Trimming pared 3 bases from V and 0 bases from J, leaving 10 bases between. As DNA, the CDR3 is TGTGCCAGCAGCTTTCGGACAGTTAGCACAGATACGCAGTATTTT. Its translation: CASSFRTVSTDTQYF.

CDR3: CASSLGAPYSNQPQHF. Written as DNA, the CDR3 is TGTGCCAGCAGCTTGGGGGCCCCGTATAGCAATCAGCCCCAGCATTTT. J is TRBJ1-5 and V is TRBV5-6; unclear D gene. Trimming took off 0 bases at V and 0 bases at J, with 10 bases between the two ends. The CDR3 has 16 amino acids. The V gene's germline CDR1 is SGHDT and CDR2 YYEEEE.

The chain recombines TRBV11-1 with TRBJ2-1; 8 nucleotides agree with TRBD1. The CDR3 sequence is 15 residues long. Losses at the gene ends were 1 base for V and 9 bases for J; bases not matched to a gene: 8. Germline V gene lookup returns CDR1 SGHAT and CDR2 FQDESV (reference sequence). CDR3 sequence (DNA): TGTGCCAGCAGCTTAGGCGTCAGGGGGCAGGGTGAGCAGTTCTTC. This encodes CASSLGVRGQGEQFF.